This T cell receptor (beta chain) was documented in a study of T cell responses to AZD1222 COVID-19 vaccine. The study, taken as a whole, reports: No repertoire was sampled before or during the peak T cell response, only after it. Mostly white British, mostly female donors; authors suggested clonal diversity may be underestimated.

CDR3 size: 13 residues. V lost 9 bases to trimming and J lost 0 bases, with 8 bases between them. The germline V gene has CDR1 KGHDR and CDR2 SFDVKD. Sequenced by immunoSEQ multiplex PCR; TCRdb stores in-frame clones only, minus some. The sample holds tens of thousands of clones, around 90% seen once. Details on this clone: Antigen specificity is unknown.

This specimen was peripheral blood, taken 28 days after the second AZD1222 dose. This TCR was recovered from an adult who received the AZD1222 COVID-19 vaccine. The chain recombines TRBV24-1 with TRBJ1-5, with D perhaps TRBD1 (5 bases). This chain's CDR3 is CATQGFSNQPQHF. The CDR3 bases are TGTGCCACCCAGGGTTTTAGCAATCAGCCCCAGCATTTT.